The TCR beta chain described here comes from a study of T cell responses to AZD1222 COVID-19 vaccine. Data came from immunoSEQ multiplex PCR; TCRdb stores just in-frame clones and leaves some out. The sample consists of around 100,000 clones, over 70% of them appearing once. V was shortened by 4 bases and J by 6 bases, with 4 bases between the two germline ends. The V gene's germline CDR1 is MNHEY and CDR2 SVGAGI. The CDR3 has 11 residues. This clone came up a few times. The source was peripheral blood, collected on day 0 of AZD1222 vaccination. The TCR sequence derives from an adult in good health. The rearrangement links TRBV6-5 to TRBJ2-1; D remains ambiguous. CDR3 nucleotide sequence: TGTGCCAGCAGTTCTAGCAATGAGCAGTTCTTC. This gives the protein CASSSSNEQFF.